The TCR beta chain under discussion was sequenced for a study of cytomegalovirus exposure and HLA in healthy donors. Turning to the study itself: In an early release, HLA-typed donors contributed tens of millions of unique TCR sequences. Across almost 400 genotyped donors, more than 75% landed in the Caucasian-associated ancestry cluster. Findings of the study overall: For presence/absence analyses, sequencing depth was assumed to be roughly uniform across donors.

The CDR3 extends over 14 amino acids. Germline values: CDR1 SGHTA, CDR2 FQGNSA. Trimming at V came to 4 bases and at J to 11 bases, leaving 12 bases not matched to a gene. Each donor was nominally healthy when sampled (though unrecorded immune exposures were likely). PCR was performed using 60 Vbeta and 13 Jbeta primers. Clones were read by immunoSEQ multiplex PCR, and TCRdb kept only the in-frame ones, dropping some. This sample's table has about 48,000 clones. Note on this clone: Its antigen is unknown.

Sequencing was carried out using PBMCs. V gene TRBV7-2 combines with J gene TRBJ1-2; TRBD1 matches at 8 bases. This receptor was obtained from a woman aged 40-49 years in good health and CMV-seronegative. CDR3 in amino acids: CASSSGTGPSGYTF. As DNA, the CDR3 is TGTGCCAGCAGCTCAGGGACAGGCCCCTCGGGGTACACCTTC.